This T cell receptor beta chain is drawn from a study of blood T cell repertoires in COVID-19. The study drew participants aged about 18 to 95 years from under 30 US areas. Measured with immunoSEQ multiplex PCR; TCRdb has only the in-frame clones, and not every one. The sample lists a few hundred thousand clones; roughly 86% were seen once. The CDR3 covers 20 residues. After removal of 4 bases from V and 2 bases from J, the junction contained 19 bases not matched to a gene. Germline CDR1 LNHDA, CDR2 SQIVND (reference sequence). The receptor's source is a young woman who had recovered from COVID-19. V gene TRBV19 combines with J gene TRBJ1-1; 10 bases are shared with TRBD1. Sequences were obtained from PBMCs or T cells enriched from blood (not recorded which). In DNA form, the CDR3 reads TGTGCCAGTAGTACCAGATGGGTCCGGGACAGGGGAAGTAATAACACTGAAGCTTTCTTT. This sequence encodes CASSTRWVRDRGSNNTEAFF.